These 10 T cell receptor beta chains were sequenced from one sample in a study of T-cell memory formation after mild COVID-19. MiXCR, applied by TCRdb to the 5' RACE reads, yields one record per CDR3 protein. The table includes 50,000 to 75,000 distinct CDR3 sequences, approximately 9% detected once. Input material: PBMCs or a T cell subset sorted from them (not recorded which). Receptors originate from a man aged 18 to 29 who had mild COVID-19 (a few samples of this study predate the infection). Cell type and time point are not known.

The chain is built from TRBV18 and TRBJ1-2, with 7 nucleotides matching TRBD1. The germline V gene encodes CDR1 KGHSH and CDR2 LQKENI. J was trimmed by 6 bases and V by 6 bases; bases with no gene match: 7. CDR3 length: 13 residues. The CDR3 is CASSQGVENGYTF. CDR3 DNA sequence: TGTGCCAGCTCCCAGGGGGTTGAGAATGGCTACACCTTC.

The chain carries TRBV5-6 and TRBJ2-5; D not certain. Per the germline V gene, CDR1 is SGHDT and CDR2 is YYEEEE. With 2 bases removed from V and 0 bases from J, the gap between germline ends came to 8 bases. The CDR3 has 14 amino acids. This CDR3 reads CASSLPGYQETQYF. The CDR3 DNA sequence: TGTGCCAGCAGCTTACCCGGGTACCAAGAGACCCAGTACTTC. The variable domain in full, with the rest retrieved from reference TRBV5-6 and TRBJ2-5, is DAGVTQSPTHLIKTRGQQVTLRCSPKSGHDTVSWYQQALGQGPQFIFQYYEEEERQRGNFPDRFSGHQFPNYSSELNVNALLLGDSALYLCASSLPGYQETQYFGPGTRLLVL.

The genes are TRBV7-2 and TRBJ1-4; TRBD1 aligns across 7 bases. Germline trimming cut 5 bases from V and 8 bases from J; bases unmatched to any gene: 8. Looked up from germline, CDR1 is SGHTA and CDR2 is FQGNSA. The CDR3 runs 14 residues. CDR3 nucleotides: TGTGCCAGCAGCCCACAGGGGAGGGGGGAAAAACTGTTTTTT. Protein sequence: CASSPQGRGEKLFF.

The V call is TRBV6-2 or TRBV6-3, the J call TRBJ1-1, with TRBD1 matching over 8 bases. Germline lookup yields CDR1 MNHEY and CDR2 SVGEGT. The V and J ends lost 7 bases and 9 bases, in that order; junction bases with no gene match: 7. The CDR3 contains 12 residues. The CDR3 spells CASNTGQGQAFF. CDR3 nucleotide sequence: TGTGCCAGCAACACCGGACAGGGACAAGCTTTCTTT.

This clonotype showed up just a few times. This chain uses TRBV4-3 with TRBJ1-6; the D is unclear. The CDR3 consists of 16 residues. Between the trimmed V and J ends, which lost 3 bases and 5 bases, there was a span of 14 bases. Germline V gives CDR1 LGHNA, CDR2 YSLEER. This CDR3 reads CASSQGLGSNNSPLHF. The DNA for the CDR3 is TGCGCCAGCAGCCAGGGTCTTGGCTCTAATAATTCACCCCTCCACTTT.

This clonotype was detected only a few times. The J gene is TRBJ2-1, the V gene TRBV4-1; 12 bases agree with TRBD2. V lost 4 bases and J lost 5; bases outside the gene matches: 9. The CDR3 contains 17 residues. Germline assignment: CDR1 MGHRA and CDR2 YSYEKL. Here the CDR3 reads CASSRRLAGVNDNEQFF. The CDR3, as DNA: TGCGCCAGCAGCCGTCGACTAGCGGGGGTGAACGACAATGAGCAGTTCTTC.

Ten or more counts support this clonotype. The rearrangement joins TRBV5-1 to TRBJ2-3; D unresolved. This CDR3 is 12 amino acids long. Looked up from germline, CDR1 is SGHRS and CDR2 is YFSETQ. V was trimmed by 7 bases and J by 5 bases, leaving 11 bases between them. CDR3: CASGVSGDTQYF. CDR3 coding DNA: TGCGCCAGCGGGGTATCGGGAGATACGCAGTATTTT.

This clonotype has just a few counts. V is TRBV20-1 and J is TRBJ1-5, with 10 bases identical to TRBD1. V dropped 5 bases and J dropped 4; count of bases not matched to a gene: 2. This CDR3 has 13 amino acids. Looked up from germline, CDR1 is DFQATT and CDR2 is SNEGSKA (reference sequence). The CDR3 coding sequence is TGCAGTGCTGGGGGACAGGGGAATCAGCCCCAGCATTTT. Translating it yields CSAGGQGNQPQHF.

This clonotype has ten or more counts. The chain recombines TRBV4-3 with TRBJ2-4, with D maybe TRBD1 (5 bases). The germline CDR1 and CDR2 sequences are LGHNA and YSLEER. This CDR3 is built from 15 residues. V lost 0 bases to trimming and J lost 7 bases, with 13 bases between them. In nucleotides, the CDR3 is TGCGCCAGCAGCCAAGAGTGGGGCTTTGGGAACATTCAGTACTTC. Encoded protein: CASSQEWGFGNIQYF.

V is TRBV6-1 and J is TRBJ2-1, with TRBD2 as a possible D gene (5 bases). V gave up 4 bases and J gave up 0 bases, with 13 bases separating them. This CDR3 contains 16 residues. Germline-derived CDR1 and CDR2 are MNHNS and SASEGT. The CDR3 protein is CASSGRRISSYNEQFF. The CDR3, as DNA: TGTGCCAGCAGTGGGAGGAGGATCAGCTCCTACAATGAGCAGTTCTTC.